The entry below describes one T cell receptor beta chain. This clone was observed a handful of times. Its antigen is currently not known. No much larger clone is present one base from it, and per-base qualities are unavailable. This specimen comes from a study of blood T cell repertoires in COVID-19 (dated by TCRdb to about 2020). Regarding the complete study: The collaborator samples originated in the United States, Italy and Spain and spanned the acute and convalescent phases of COVID-19. The prospective study material was composed of cDNA or gDNA derived from T cells, B-cell-depleted T cells, or PBMCs. Deeply sampled blood TCRbeta repertoires from subjects exposed to, actively infected with, or recovered from COVID-19 were included in the dataset. The repertoires were released in a freely available public database intended as a resource for research on the immune response to SARS-CoV-2. The samples were drawn from the first 160 participants of the ongoing ImmuneRACE study and from more than 1,000 subjects provided by 6 global collaborators. The sample metadata nearly always contained a de-identified subject ID, COVID-19 status, age in years and sex. HLA class I and class II types, where available, came from metadata supplied by the sample provider rather than from assay-based typing. On the study overall, not on this receptor specifically: The quantity of clinical and demographic metadata differed by source and by participant and was supplied without curation.

Relative to germline, V is 4 bases shorter and J is 6 bases shorter, with 13 bases between their ends. Based on the germline V gene (reference sequence), the CDR1 and CDR2 sequences are LGHDT and YNNKEL. Including the terminal cysteine and phenylalanine, the CDR3 comprises 13 residues. Only the CDR3 DNA stays, 39 bases, in frame from base 1. Each collaborating institution followed its own protocols to collect whole blood in K2EDTA tubes. For TCRbeta analysis, collaborators shipped samples as frozen whole blood, isolated PBMCs, or DNA extracted from either of those sample types. TCRbeta CDR3 regions were amplified from genomic DNA by means of the immunoSEQ Assay, a bias-controlled multiplex PCR. For the original study's pipeline: Within the assay, amplification of reference gene primers was used to estimate how many nucleated cells each sample contained. To quantify the absolute abundance of each unique TCRbeta CDR3 rearrangement, sequence reads were collapsed and filtered. For each sample, productive Simpson clonality was calculated as the square root of Simpson's diversity index across productive rearrangements. As stored in TCRdb, this immuneACCESS dataset retains in-frame rearrangements with V and J assigned. A fraction of the clones does not appear; measured against another copy, unresolved V genes explain less than half of the discrepancy, and the remainder lacks a known reason. V, J and clone size reflect that table, while D and trimming were determined from the DNA. The sample table holds about 120,000 clones, of which around 81% were seen once. 2.3% of the sample is in the top ten clones.

Sequenced: peripheral blood. This TCR derives from a man aged 70-80 years with acute or convalescent COVID-19. Recombination joined TRBV3-1 (or the pseudogene TRBV3-2) with TRBJ2-7; the D gene is unclear. The DNA is TGTGCCAGCAGCCGAAAAGAGGATGCCGAGCAGTACTTC. Its protein is CASSRKEDAEQYF.